Each of the 30 T cell receptor beta chains below was sequenced from the same sample in a study of T-cell reconstitution after alpha-beta-depleted transplantation in children. Researchers prepared the TCRbeta library using unique molecular identifiers, the study reports. Each CDR3 protein is one row after TCRdb ran MiXCR on the PCR reads. The profile shows approximately 590,000 distinct CDR3 sequences, 8% to 11% of them singletons. The input for sequencing was PBMCs from the stem cell graft donor, taken from the stem cell graft. The receptor set was obtained from a human donor who donated a stem cell graft to a child with acute myeloid leukemia.

V usage is TRBV27 and J usage is TRBJ2-7; 11 bases line up with TRBD2. The CDR3 has 15 residues. The trim removed 6 bases at V and 3 bases at J, leaving 7 bases unmatched. The V gene's germline CDR1 is MNHEY and CDR2 SMNVEV (reference sequence). The CDR3 coding sequence is TGTGCCAGCAGAGTGACTAGCGGGGCCCTCTACGAGCAGTACTTC. Amino acid sequence: CASRVTSGALYEQYF.

This clonotype has at least ten counts. Here the CDR3 reads CSASGQGNTGELFF. The CDR3 DNA reads as TGCAGTGCTAGTGGGCAGGGGAACACCGGGGAGCTGTTTTTT. The rearrangement links TRBV20-1 to TRBJ2-2, with a tentative D call TRBD1 (5 bases). This CDR3 is built from 14 residues. V was cut by 3 bases and J by 1 base, with 9 bases left in between. Germline V gene data show CDR1 as DFQATT and CDR2 as SNEGSKA (reference sequence).

This clonotype appeared many times. The CDR3 here is CASSSGGLASNYGYTF. Here the CDR3 DNA reads TGTGCCAGCAGCTCAGGGGGTTTAGCGAGTAACTATGGCTACACCTTC. V usage is TRBV7-2 and J usage is TRBJ1-2; TRBD1 agrees at 7 bases. Unmatched junction bases numbered 9, after V lost 4 bases and J lost 1 base. This CDR3 is 16 amino acids long. Germline CDR1 and CDR2: SGHTA and FQGNSA.

The rearrangement links TRBV7-9 to TRBJ1-5; D perhaps matches TRBD1 (6 bases). Deletions cut 2 bases from V and 10 bases from J, with 9 bases between. CDR3 length: 12 amino acids. Germline assignment: CDR1 SEHNR and CDR2 FQNEAQ (reference sequence). The CDR3 coding sequence is TGTGCCAGCAGCTTATCGGGGGGCCCCCAGCATTTT. Amino acids: CASSLSGGPQHF.

Ten or more counts support this clonotype. DNA of the CDR3: TGTGCCAGCAGCCAATGGGGGCCGGCACAGAACACCGGGGAGCTGTTTTTT. Translation: CASSQWGPAQNTGELFF. This chain joins TRBV16 and TRBJ2-2, with TRBD1 as a possible D gene (6 bases). Germline loops: CDR1 KGHSY, CDR2 FQNENV. This CDR3 has 17 residues. Trimming stripped 1 base from V and 1 base from J, with 13 bases between. The full variable domain, rest sourced from reference TRBV16 and TRBJ2-2, is GEEVAQTPKHLVRGEGQKAKLYCAPIKGHSYVFWYQQVLKNEFKFLISFQNENVFDETGMPKERFSAKCLPNSPCSLEIQATKLEDSAVYFCASSQWGPAQNTGELFFGEGSRLTVL.

The chain links TRBV2 to TRBJ2-1; a possible D gene is TRBD2 (5 bases). The CDR3 consists of 13 residues. Germline lookup yields CDR1 SNHLY and CDR2 FYNNEI. V was cut by 4 bases and J by 11 bases, with 15 bases left in between. In DNA, the CDR3 is TGTGCCAGCAGTGCCCCTCCCGGGAATCAGCAGTTCTTC. Encoded protein: CASSAPPGNQQFF.

The chain links TRBV7-2 to TRBJ2-1; 10 nucleotides align to TRBD2. Germline V gene lookup returns CDR1 SGHTA and CDR2 FQGNSA. The V segment lost 5 bases and the J segment 6 bases; nucleotides outside the gene matches: 10. This CDR3 has 16 amino acids. The CDR3 DNA is TGTGCCAGCAGCCTCCCGGGGAGCGGGAGGGCCAATGAGCAGTTCTTC. Protein sequence: CASSLPGSGRANEQFF.

This clonotype appeared a few times. The gene calls are TRBV6-5 and TRBJ1-5; tentative D call: TRBD1 (5 bases). The ends were cut back, 8 bases at V and 4 bases at J, with 15 bases in the middle. Germline CDR1 is MNHEY and CDR2 is SVGAGI. This CDR3 contains 14 residues. This CDR3 reads CASRPGTWNQPQHF. CDR3 DNA: TGTGCCAGCCGCCCGGGGACCTGGAATCAGCCCCAGCATTTT.

The chain carries TRBV7-9 and TRBJ2-6; D call uncertain. The CDR3 extends over 15 amino acids. The germline V gene encodes CDR1 SEHNR and CDR2 FQNEAQ (reference sequence). The germline V and J ends were trimmed by 0 bases and 1 base, with 4 bases remaining between them. The CDR3 DNA reads as TGTGCCAGCAGCTTAGCACCATCTGGGGCCAACGTCCTGACTTTC. This sequence encodes CASSLAPSGANVLTF.

This chain links TRBV7-3 with TRBJ2-6; D call uncertain. The CDR3 consists of 17 residues. Germline V lookup: CDR1 SGHTA, CDR2 FQGTGA. V was clipped by 5 bases and J by 0 bases, with 14 bases between them. The CDR3 DNA follows: TGTGCCAGCAGCCCTCCCCCCCCACTCTCTGGGGCCAACGTCCTGACTTTC. Its translation: CASSPPPPLSGANVLTF.

This CDR3 is CASSEGTGKGPQFF. CDR3 DNA: TGCGCCAGCAGCGAGGGGACAGGGAAAGGGCCACAGTTCTTC. The chain combines TRBV5-1 with TRBJ2-1, with 9 bases aligning to TRBD1. The CDR3 has 14 amino acids. CDR1 is SGHRS and CDR2 is YFSETQ in the germline V gene. J lost 13 bases, V lost 4 bases, and 12 bases had no gene match.

This clonotype was seen a handful of times. V gene TRBV20-1 combines with J gene TRBJ2-2, with D unresolved. From germline, CDR1 is DFQATT and CDR2 SNEGSKA (reference sequence). V was pared by 3 bases and J by 8 bases, with 4 bases between. CDR3 length: 10 residues. DNA of the CDR3: TGCAGTGCTAGCCCGGGGGAGCTGTTTTTT. It translates to CSASPGELFF.

This clonotype has ten or more counts. The chain uses TRBV20-1 and TRBJ2-7, with 12 bases identical to TRBD2. This CDR3 comprises 18 residues. V shed 3 bases, J shed 0 bases, and the junction held 12 bases outside the gene matches. Germline V gene sequence: CDR1 DFQATT, CDR2 SNEGSKA (reference sequence). The CDR3 spells CSASKGLAGLILSYEQYF. The CDR3 DNA sequence: TGCAGTGCTAGTAAAGGACTAGCGGGACTCATCCTCTCCTACGAGCAGTACTTC.

The table lists this clonotype with a few counts. This chain uses TRBV6-2 or TRBV6-3 with TRBJ1-1; 10 nucleotides match TRBD1. Trimming cost V 2 bases and J 1 base; bases outside gene matches: 7. This CDR3 comprises 17 residues. Per the germline V gene, CDR1 is MNHEY and CDR2 is SVGEGT. CDR3 residues: CASSYPLRQGANTEAFF. DNA of the CDR3: TGTGCCAGCAGTTACCCCCTTAGACAGGGGGCGAACACTGAAGCTTTCTTT.

This clonotype was counted only a few times. This chain joins TRBV4-3 and TRBJ2-3, with 7 bases fitting TRBD2. In germline, CDR1 is LGHNA, CDR2 YSLEER. Trimming took 5 bases from V and 7 from J; bases not matched to a gene: 12. The CDR3 is made up of 15 amino acids. The CDR3 sequence is CASSEGRGSGYTQYF. In nucleotides, the CDR3 is TGCGCCAGCAGCGAAGGGCGCGGTAGCGGGTATACGCAGTATTTT.

The chain uses TRBV20-1 and TRBJ2-1; the D gene could be TRBD1 or TRBD2 (5 bases each). The CDR3 totals 14 residues. Trimming removed 5 bases at V and 7 bases at J, with 18 bases between. Germline V gene data show CDR1 as DFQATT and CDR2 as SNEGSKA (reference sequence). The DNA of the CDR3 is TGCAGTGCTCCTCGTCTGGGGCGGAGGAATGAGCAGTTCTTC. Translating gives CSAPRLGRRNEQFF.

The table lists this clonotype with a few counts. The chain employs TRBV28 and TRBJ2-7; D unresolved. The CDR3 is 14 amino acids. Germline values: CDR1 MDHEN, CDR2 SYDVKM. Trimming removed 6 bases at V and 2 bases at J, with 14 bases between. CDR3 sequence: CASSLGPNPYEQYF. The DNA for the CDR3 is TGTGCCAGCAGCTTAGGACCAAATCCCTACGAGCAGTACTTC.

The chain has TRBV7-2 and TRBJ2-7; a possible D gene is TRBD1 (5 bases). The CDR3 is 15 amino acids. The germline gives CDR1 SGHTA, CDR2 FQGNSA. V was pared by 2 bases and J by 0 bases, with 11 bases between. For the CDR3, the DNA is TGTGCCAGCAGCTTATTGGGGCCGGGCTCCTACGAGCAGTACTTC. Its translation: CASSLLGPGSYEQYF.

This clonotype was observed a handful of times. The rearrangement joins TRBV12-3 or TRBV12-4 to TRBJ2-7; D remains ambiguous. The CDR3 sequence is 11 residues long. The V end lost 6 bases, the J end lost 3 bases, and 6 bases lay between the germline ends. CDR3 bases: TGTGCCAGCAGGCTGGACTACGAGCAGTACTTC. Protein: CASRLDYEQYF.

The sample holds many counts of this clonotype. The chain uses TRBV29-1 and TRBJ1-1, with D hard to call. The germline V gene encodes CDR1 SQVTM and CDR2 ANQGSEA. The CDR3 sequence is 12 residues long. Trimming removed 7 bases from V and 1 base from J, with 10 bases in between. The CDR3 DNA is TGCAGCGGCATTAATCCGAACACTGAAGCTTTCTTT. Amino acid sequence: CSGINPNTEAFF.

This chain joins TRBV6-5 and TRBJ1-2, with D hard to call. Germline-derived CDR1 and CDR2 are MNHEY and SVGAGI. This CDR3 is built from 10 residues. V shed 10 bases and J shed 7 bases, with 10 bases lying between them. This CDR3 reads CATRRVGYTF. The CDR3 DNA is TGTGCCACCCGACGGGTTGGCTACACCTTC.

The chain carries TRBV20-1 and TRBJ2-1; 9 bases agree with TRBD2. CDR1 and CDR2 from the germline V gene are DFQATT and SNEGSKA (reference sequence). With V trimmed by 4 bases and J by 10 bases, 8 bases remained unmatched. This CDR3 is built from 13 residues. The CDR3 sequence: CSAKLREGWEQFF. Here the CDR3 DNA reads TGCAGTGCTAAACTGCGGGAGGGTTGGGAGCAGTTCTTC.

The chain joins TRBV4-1 to TRBJ1-1, with a weak D call TRBD1 (6 bases). The CDR3 spans 14 residues. Germline values: CDR1 MGHRA, CDR2 YSYEKL. V lost 3 bases to trimming and J lost 1 base, with 9 bases between them. The CDR3 DNA reads TGCGCCAGCAGCCAGCCGGGACAGAACACTGAAGCTTTCTTT. Translating it yields CASSQPGQNTEAFF.

This clonotype was observed a few times. The chain is built from TRBV3-1 and TRBJ2-5; TRBD2 matches 11 bases. The CDR3 is 16 amino acids. V shed 4 bases, J shed 2 bases, and the junction held 6 bases outside the gene matches. The germline gives CDR1 LGHDT, CDR2 YNNKEL (reference sequence). CDR3 loop: CASSPTSGRKQETQYF. The CDR3 coding sequence is TGTGCCAGCAGCCCTACTAGCGGGAGAAAACAAGAGACCCAGTACTTC.

This clonotype occurred a few times. The gene calls are TRBV15 and TRBJ2-3, with 11 bases aligning to TRBD2. CDR1 and CDR2 from the germline V gene are LNHNV and YYDKDF (reference sequence). The CDR3 runs to 14 residues. V was pared by 8 bases and J by 4 bases, with 5 bases of the junction left unmatched. In nucleotides, the CDR3 is TGTGCCACCTCGACTAGCGGGACCTCAGATACGCAGTATTTT. This gives the protein CATSTSGTSDTQYF.

This clonotype was seen many times. The chain uses TRBV6-1 and TRBJ2-1; tentatively, D is TRBD2 (6 bases). Germline V gene lookup returns CDR1 MNHNS and CDR2 SASEGT. V was shortened by 5 bases and J by 7 bases, with 21 bases between the two germline ends. This CDR3 has 16 residues. The DNA for the CDR3 is TGTGCCAGCAGTCCGCCCGGAGGAGGGAGACATAATGAGCAGTTCTTC. Residues: CASSPPGGGRHNEQFF.

The CDR3 DNA sequence: TGTGCCAGCAGCGTAGAACAGGAGGCTGGGACTCAGCCCCAGCATTTT. Translating it yields CASSVEQEAGTQPQHF. The chain links TRBV9 to TRBJ1-5, with D tentatively TRBD1 (5 bases). CDR1 and CDR2 from the germline V gene are SGDLS and YYNGEE. V shed 0 bases and J shed 6 bases, with 16 bases lying between them. The CDR3 is 16 residues long.

This chain links TRBV9 with TRBJ2-7, with 12 bases lining up with TRBD2. The CDR3 is 15 residues long. Germline assignment: CDR1 SGDLS and CDR2 YYNGEE. V trimming: 0 bases; J trimming: 3 bases; junction bases outside the gene matches: 1. This chain's CDR3 is CASSVEGLAGYEQYF. The CDR3 DNA sequence: TGTGCCAGCAGCGTAGAGGGACTAGCGGGCTACGAGCAGTACTTC.

There are a few counts of this clonotype. The CDR3 region is CSARDARGSSYEQYF. The CDR3, as DNA: TGCAGTGCTAGAGACGCCAGGGGGAGCTCCTACGAGCAGTACTTC. This sequence joins TRBV20-1 and TRBJ2-7, with 7 bases aligning to TRBD1. Germline assignment: CDR1 DFQATT and CDR2 SNEGSKA (reference sequence). This CDR3 region has 15 residues. The V segment lost 0 bases and the J segment 0 bases; nucleotides outside the gene matches: 5.

This clonotype appeared a few times. The rearrangement joins TRBV29-1 to TRBJ2-7; 12 bases are shared with TRBD2. This CDR3 contains 17 residues. In germline, CDR1 is SQVTM, CDR2 ANQGSEA. V trimming: 6 bases; J trimming: 5 bases; junction bases outside the gene matches: 17. The CDR3 reads CSVAKGGASGRADEQYF. CDR3 sequence (DNA): TGCAGCGTCGCCAAGGGGGGGGCTAGCGGGAGGGCCGACGAGCAGTACTTC.